This entry lists 8 T cell receptor beta chains sequenced from one sample in a study of control samples from healthy donors and cancer patients. Here immunoSEQ multiplex PCR was the method, and the copy in TCRdb shows in-frame clones only, minus some. The sample contains some 130,000 clones, 85% to 90% of which appear only once. The sample taken for sequencing was PBMCs. These receptors originate from a man between 45 and 60 years old with head and neck cancer.

The count of this clone is one. V usage is TRBV5-4 and J usage is TRBJ1-4; tentative D call: TRBD1 (6 bases). V was trimmed by 4 bases and J by 4 bases, leaving 14 bases between them. Germline values: CDR1 SGHNT, CDR2 YYREEE (reference sequence). The CDR3 totals 15 residues. The CDR3 nucleotides are TGTGCCAGCAGCGCAACCCCCAGGGGTAATGAAAAACTGTTTTTT. Translating it yields CASSATPRGNEKLFF.

The CDR3, as DNA: TGTGCCACCGCAATTTCTGCTAATGAAAAACTGTTTTTT. This encodes CATAISANEKLFF. The chain combines TRBV19 with TRBJ1-4; no clear D gene. Germline V lookup: CDR1 LNHDA, CDR2 SQIVND (reference sequence). Trimming left V 10 bases short and J 3 bases short, with 12 bases between. This CDR3 contains 13 residues.

The chain is built from TRBV6-6 and TRBJ2-7; D may be TRBD2 (6 bases). The germline V gene has CDR1 MNHNY and CDR2 SVGAGI (reference sequence). V lost 5 bases to trimming and J lost 5 bases, with 25 bases between them. The CDR3 totals 17 residues. CDR3 protein: CASSRLRIRSSGDEQYF. In DNA, the CDR3 is TGTGCCAGCAGTCGGCTCAGGATAAGGAGCTCGGGGGACGAGCAGTACTTC.

V is TRBV6-6 and J is TRBJ1-6; no clear D gene. CDR1 and CDR2 from the germline V gene are MNHNY and SVGAGI (reference sequence). V dropped 7 bases and J dropped 4 bases, with 11 bases sitting between them. CDR3 length: 14 amino acids. The CDR3 DNA is TGTGCCAGCACCGGTCTAGGATATAATTCACCCCTCCACTTT. This codes for CASTGLGYNSPLHF.

The rearrangement uses TRBV7-3 and TRBJ2-1; D remains ambiguous. V shed 5 bases and J shed 5 bases, with 10 bases lying between them. CDR1 is SGHTA and CDR2 is FQGTGA in the germline V gene. This CDR3 spans 13 amino acids. The DNA of the CDR3 is TGTGCCAGCAGCCCCTACCTTAACAATGAGCAGTTCTTC. This encodes CASSPYLNNEQFF.

This clone turned up a few times. The chain has TRBV7-2 and TRBJ1-1; D is ambiguous. The V end lost 5 bases, the J end lost 3 bases, and 22 bases lay between the germline ends. This CDR3 contains 17 residues. In germline, CDR1 is SGHTA, CDR2 FQGNSA. This CDR3 reads CASSPRRVGEIYTEAFF. CDR3 in DNA: TGTGCCAGCAGCCCCCGAAGGGTCGGAGAAATATACACTGAAGCTTTCTTT.

This sequence joins TRBV9 and TRBJ2-3; 9 bases line up with TRBD2. V gave up 2 bases and J gave up 4 bases; unmatched junction bases: 8. Germline assignment: CDR1 SGDLS and CDR2 YYNGEE. The CDR3 spans 16 residues. This chain's CDR3 is CASSVTSAGGSDTQYF. CDR3 DNA sequence: TGTGCCAGCAGCGTCACCTCAGCGGGAGGCTCAGATACGCAGTATTTT.

The V call is TRBV19, the J call TRBJ2-7, with TRBD2 matching over 9 bases. Germline V gene sequence: CDR1 LNHDA, CDR2 SQIVND (reference sequence). J gave up 6 bases and V 4 bases, and 7 bases lay outside the gene matches. The CDR3 contains 14 residues. The CDR3 protein is CASSKGLATSEQYF. CDR3 nucleotides: TGTGCCAGTAGTAAGGGACTAGCCACCAGCGAGCAGTACTTC.